This TCR beta chain was identified in a study of cytotoxic CD8 clonotypes in ibrutinib-treated CLL. Study overall: The study included approximately 12 relapsed/refractory and 15 treatment-naive patients; 17 had IGHV unmutated disease.

V lost 1 base to trimming and J lost 6 bases; unmatched junction nucleotides: 4. Germline assignment: CDR1 MGHRA and CDR2 YSYEKL. This CDR3 spans 14 amino acids. TCRdb's table, derived via immunoSEQ multiplex PCR, lists solely in-frame clones and lacks some. The repertoire holds 70,000 to 85,000 clones, around 81% seen once, with roughly 8% in the top ten. Details on this clone: Its cognate antigen is unknown.

Study-level results: Clonality climbed at ibrutinib response, then dropped toward baseline at progression.

V is TRBV4-1 and J is TRBJ1-2, with 8 bases identical to TRBD1. This clonotype was obtained from a human donor with chronic lymphocytic leukemia. Sequencing used PBMCs, obtained at disease progression, from a patient treated with ibrutinib. This chain's CDR3 is CASSQVQGVDGYTF. As DNA, the CDR3 is TGCGCCAGCAGCCAAGTACAGGGGGTTGATGGCTACACCTTC.